This is a list of T cell receptor beta chains from one sample in a study of Tregs in tolerant kidney transplant recipients. Antigen specificity for these receptors is unknown. Repertoires were generated with immunoSEQ multiplex PCR, while TCRdb's copy carries only in-frame clones and drops some. The profile covers 4,000 or so clones, with 56% appearing a single time and 4% taken by the ten largest. Sequenced material: CD8+ T cells from blood cultured with allogeneic cells. The receptors originated from a human donor in good health. Each CDR3 is given with its conserved first and last residue. A D gene is named only where the DNA matches it firmly. Some rows mark clone size as missing; the rest say once, few, many or name a class of expanded clone.

j_gene: TRBJ2-5
v_gene: TRBV2
abundance: few
d_gene: NA
CDR3aa: CAIRRGVQETQYF
CDR3nt: TGTGCCATCCGAAGGGGGGTTCAAGAGACCCAGTACTTC

j_gene: TRBJ2-3
v_gene: TRBV13
abundance: NA
d_gene: NA
CDR3aa: CASSPPTGRSTDTQYF
CDR3nt: TGTGCCAGCAGCCCACCGACTGGAAGGAGCACAGATACGCAGTATTTT

j_gene: TRBJ2-7
v_gene: TRBV4-3
abundance: NA
d_gene: NA
CDR3aa: CASSQDRLEPFYEQYF
CDR3nt: TGCGCCAGCAGCCAGGATCGACTAGAACCTTTCTACGAGCAGTACTTC

j_gene: TRBJ2-1
v_gene: TRBV4-1
abundance: NA
d_gene: NA
CDR3aa: CASSQDGGALGYYNEQFF
CDR3nt: TGCGCCAGCAGCCAAGATGGGGGGGCCCTCGGTTATTACAATGAGCAGTTCTTC

j_gene: TRBJ2-6
v_gene: TRBV7-9
abundance: NA
d_gene: NA
CDR3aa: CASSFQGFGANVLTF
CDR3nt: TGTGCCAGCAGCTTTCAGGGGTTTGGGGCCAACGTCCTGACTTTC

j_gene: TRBJ2-3
v_gene: TRBV5-1
abundance: few
d_gene: NA
CDR3aa: CASSLRGGIPSTDTQYF
CDR3nt: TGCGCCAGCAGCTTGAGGGGGGGGATCCCTAGCACAGATACGCAGTATTTT

j_gene: TRBJ2-5
v_gene: TRBV5-1
abundance: NA
d_gene: NA
CDR3aa: CASSLDGMSTETQYF
CDR3nt: TGCGCCAGCAGCTTGGACGGGATGTCTACGGAGACCCAGTACTTC

j_gene: TRBJ2-7
v_gene: TRBV29-1
abundance: NA
d_gene: NA
CDR3aa: CSVEEFGYEQYF
CDR3nt: TGCAGCGTTGAAGAGTTCGGGTACGAGCAGTACTTC

j_gene: TRBJ2-7
v_gene: TRBV29-1
abundance: NA
d_gene: TRBD1
CDR3aa: CSVAGQGTHEQYF
CDR3nt: TGCAGCGTTGCGGGACAGGGTACCCACGAGCAGTACTTC

j_gene: TRBJ1-4
v_gene: TRBV6-5
abundance: NA
d_gene: TRBD1
CDR3aa: CASSSGTAYEKLFF
CDR3nt: TGTGCCAGCAGTTCCGGGACAGCTTATGAAAAACTGTTTTTT

j_gene: TRBJ2-3
v_gene: TRBV7-6
abundance: NA
d_gene: TRBD1
CDR3aa: CASSFGQGWTDTQYF
CDR3nt: TGTGCCAGCAGCTTCGGACAGGGGTGGACAGATACGCAGTATTTT

j_gene: TRBJ2-3
v_gene: TRBV9
abundance: NA
d_gene: NA
CDR3aa: CASSAYTDTQYF
CDR3nt: TGTGCCAGCAGCGCTTACACAGATACGCAGTATTTT

j_gene: TRBJ1-1
v_gene: TRBV19
abundance: few
d_gene: NA
CDR3aa: CASSIAGGRTEAFF
CDR3nt: TGTGCCAGTAGTATAGCGGGGGGCAGAACTGAAGCTTTCTTT

j_gene: TRBJ1-5
v_gene: TRBV6-5
abundance: NA
d_gene: TRBD1
CDR3aa: CASSPGTGVQPQHF
CDR3nt: TGTGCCAGCAGTCCCGGGACAGGGGTTCAGCCCCAGCATTTT

j_gene: TRBJ2-3
v_gene: TRBV6-6
abundance: NA
d_gene: NA
CDR3aa: CASSYGWEVRNTQYF
CDR3nt: TGTGCCAGCAGTTACGGCTGGGAGGTTCGTAATACGCAGTATTTT

j_gene: TRBJ2-3
v_gene: TRBV30
abundance: NA
d_gene: NA
CDR3aa: CAWAHENGDTQYF
CDR3nt: TGTGCCTGGGCCCACGAAAATGGAGATACGCAGTATTTT

j_gene: TRBJ2-7
v_gene: TRBV7-6
abundance: NA
d_gene: NA
CDR3aa: CASSFSRDSSLSYEQYF
CDR3nt: TGTGCCAGCAGCTTTAGCCGGGACTCGTCTCTCTCCTACGAGCAGTACTTC

j_gene: TRBJ2-7
v_gene: TRBV29-1
abundance: NA
d_gene: NA
CDR3aa: CSVGGGLSYEQYF
CDR3nt: TGCAGCGTTGGCGGGGGCCTCTCCTACGAGCAGTACTTC

j_gene: TRBJ1-1
v_gene: TRBV10-1
abundance: NA
d_gene: NA
CDR3aa: CASSPGTITEAFF
CDR3nt: TGCGCCAGCAGTCCCGGGACGATTACTGAAGCTTTCTTT

j_gene: TRBJ2-5
v_gene: TRBV7-6
abundance: NA
d_gene: TRBD2
CDR3aa: CASSLDLGGASPETQYF
CDR3nt: TGTGCCAGCAGCTTAGACCTCGGGGGGGCCAGCCCAGAGACCCAGTACTTC

j_gene: TRBJ2-7
v_gene: TRBV19
abundance: NA
d_gene: TRBD1
CDR3aa: CASSIWTGSNEQYF
CDR3nt: TGTGCCAGTAGTATTTGGACAGGGAGCAACGAGCAGTACTTC

j_gene: TRBJ2-1
v_gene: TRBV9
abundance: NA
d_gene: NA
CDR3aa: CASSVGDWIYNEQFF
CDR3nt: TGTGCCAGCAGCGTAGGGGACTGGATCTACAATGAGCAGTTCTTC

j_gene: TRBJ2-7
v_gene: TRBV9
abundance: NA
d_gene: TRBD2
CDR3aa: CASSVAGLASSYEQYF
CDR3nt: TGTGCCAGCAGCGTAGCGGGACTAGCATCGTCCTACGAGCAGTACTTC

j_gene: TRBJ2-7
v_gene: TRBV13
abundance: once
d_gene: TRBD2
CDR3aa: CASSLGSGSGRYEQYF
CDR3nt: TGTGCCAGCAGCTTAGGGAGCGGGAGTGGACGCTACGAGCAGTACTTC

j_gene: TRBJ2-7
v_gene: TRBV9
abundance: few
d_gene: NA
CDR3aa: CASSVESGSYEQYF
CDR3nt: TGTGCCAGCAGCGTAGAATCGGGAAGCTACGAGCAGTACTTC

j_gene: TRBJ2-3
v_gene: TRBV5-4
abundance: NA
d_gene: TRBD2
CDR3aa: CASSLVAGITDTQYF
CDR3nt: TGTGCCAGCAGCTTAGTAGCGGGGATCACAGATACGCAGTATTTT

j_gene: TRBJ2-2
v_gene: TRBV6-6
abundance: NA
d_gene: NA
CDR3aa: CASSYVGEGTGELFF
CDR3nt: TGTGCCAGCAGTTACGTTGGGGAAGGCACCGGGGAGCTGTTTTTT

j_gene: TRBJ1-2
v_gene: TRBV29-1
abundance: once
d_gene: TRBD1
CDR3aa: CSVVLDREPYGYTF
CDR3nt: TGCAGCGTTGTTTTGGACAGGGAACCCTATGGCTACACCTTC

j_gene: TRBJ2-1
v_gene: TRBV7-3
abundance: NA
d_gene: NA
CDR3aa: CASSLGPDEQFF
CDR3nt: TGTGCCAGCAGCTTAGGTCCAGATGAGCAGTTCTTC

j_gene: TRBJ2-5
v_gene: TRBV9
abundance: NA
d_gene: TRBD1
CDR3aa: CASSVETGVLETQYF
CDR3nt: TGTGCCAGCAGCGTAGAGACAGGGGTCCTAGAGACCCAGTACTTC

j_gene: TRBJ2-3
v_gene: TRBV19
abundance: few
d_gene: NA
CDR3aa: CASSIDGDTQYF
CDR3nt: TGTGCCAGTAGTATAGATGGGGATACGCAGTATTTT

j_gene: TRBJ2-7
v_gene: TRBV7-2
abundance: few
d_gene: NA
CDR3aa: CASSLGVTYEQYF
CDR3nt: TGTGCCAGCAGCTTAGGAGTAACCTACGAGCAGTACTTC

j_gene: TRBJ2-3
v_gene: TRBV30
abundance: NA
d_gene: NA
CDR3aa: CAWSSRGNTQYF
CDR3nt: TGTGCCTGGTCGTCCCGGGGGAATACGCAGTATTTT

j_gene: TRBJ2-5
v_gene: TRBV6-5
abundance: NA
d_gene: TRBD2
CDR3aa: CASSYGGGAGETQYF
CDR3nt: TGTGCCAGCAGTTACGGCGGGGGGGCCGGAGAGACCCAGTACTTC

j_gene: TRBJ1-2
v_gene: TRBV13
abundance: once
d_gene: TRBD1
CDR3aa: CASSGRGYSYGYTF
CDR3nt: TGTGCCAGCAGTGGCAGGGGGTATTCCTATGGCTACACCTTC

j_gene: TRBJ2-3
v_gene: TRBV10-3
abundance: NA
d_gene: TRBD2
CDR3aa: CATHLAGGPRISTDTQYF
CDR3nt: TGTGCCACCCATTTAGCGGGAGGGCCCAGGATAAGCACAGATACGCAGTATTTT